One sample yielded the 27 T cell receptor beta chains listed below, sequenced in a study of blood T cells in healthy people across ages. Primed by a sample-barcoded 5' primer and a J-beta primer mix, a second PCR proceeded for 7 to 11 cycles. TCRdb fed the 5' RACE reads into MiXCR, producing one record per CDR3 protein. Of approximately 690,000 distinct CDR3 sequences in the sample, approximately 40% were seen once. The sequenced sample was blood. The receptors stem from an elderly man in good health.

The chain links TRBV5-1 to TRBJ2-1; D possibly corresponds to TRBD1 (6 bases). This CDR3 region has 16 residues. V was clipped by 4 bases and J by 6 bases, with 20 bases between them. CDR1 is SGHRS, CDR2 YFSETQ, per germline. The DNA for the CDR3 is TGCGCCAGCAGCCCGGCTTTTTACAGGGAGTCCAATGAGCAGTTCTTC. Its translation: CASSPAFYRESNEQFF.

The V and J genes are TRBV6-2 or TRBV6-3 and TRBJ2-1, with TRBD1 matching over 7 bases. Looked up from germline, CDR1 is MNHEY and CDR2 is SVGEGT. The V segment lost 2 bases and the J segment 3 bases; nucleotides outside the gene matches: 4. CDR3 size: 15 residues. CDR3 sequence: CASSYGTENYNEQFF. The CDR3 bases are TGTGCCAGCAGTTACGGGACAGAGAACTACAATGAGCAGTTCTTC.

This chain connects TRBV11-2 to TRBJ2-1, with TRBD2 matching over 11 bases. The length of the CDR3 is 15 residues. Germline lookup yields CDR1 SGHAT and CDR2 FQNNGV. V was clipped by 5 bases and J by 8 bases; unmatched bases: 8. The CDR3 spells CASSALAGGNDEQFF. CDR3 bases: TGTGCCAGCAGCGCGCTAGCGGGGGGAAACGATGAGCAGTTCTTC.

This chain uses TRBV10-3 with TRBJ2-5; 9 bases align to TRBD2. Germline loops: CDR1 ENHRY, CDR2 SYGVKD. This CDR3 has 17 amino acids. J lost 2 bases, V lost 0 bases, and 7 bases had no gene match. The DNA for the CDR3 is TGTGCCATCAGTGAGTCGACTGCGGGAGGGAGACAAGAGACCCAGTACTTC. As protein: CAISESTAGGRQETQYF.

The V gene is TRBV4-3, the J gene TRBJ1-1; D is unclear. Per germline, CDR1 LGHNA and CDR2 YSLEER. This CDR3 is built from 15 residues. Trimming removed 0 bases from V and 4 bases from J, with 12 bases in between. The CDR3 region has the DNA TGCGCCAGCAGCCAAGATCGGCAGAGAAGCACTGAAGCTTTCTTT. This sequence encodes CASSQDRQRSTEAFF.

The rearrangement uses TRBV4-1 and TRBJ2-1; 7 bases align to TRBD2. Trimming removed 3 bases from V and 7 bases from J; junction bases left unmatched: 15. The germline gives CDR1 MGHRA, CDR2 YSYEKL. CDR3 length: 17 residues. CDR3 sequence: CASSQDFSGTRKNEQFF. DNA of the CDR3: TGCGCCAGCAGCCAGGACTTCAGCGGGACCCGGAAAAATGAGCAGTTCTTC.

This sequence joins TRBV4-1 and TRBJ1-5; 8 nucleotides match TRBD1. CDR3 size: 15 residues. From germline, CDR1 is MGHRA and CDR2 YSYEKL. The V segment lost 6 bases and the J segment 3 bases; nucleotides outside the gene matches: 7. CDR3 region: CASRKTGESNQPQHF. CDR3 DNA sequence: TGCGCCAGCAGGAAGACAGGGGAATCCAATCAGCCCCAGCATTTT.

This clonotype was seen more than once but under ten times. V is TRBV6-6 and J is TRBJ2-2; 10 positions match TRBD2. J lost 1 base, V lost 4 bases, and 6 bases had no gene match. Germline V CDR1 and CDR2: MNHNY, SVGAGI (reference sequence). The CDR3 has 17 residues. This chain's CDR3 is CASSSRGLARNTGELFF. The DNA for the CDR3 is TGTGCCAGCAGTTCGCGGGGACTAGCGAGGAACACCGGGGAGCTGTTTTTT.

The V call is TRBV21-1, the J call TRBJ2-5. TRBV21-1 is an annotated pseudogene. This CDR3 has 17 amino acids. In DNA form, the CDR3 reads TGTGCCAGCAGCACTCACCGGATGACACGAAAACAAGAGACCCAGTACTTC. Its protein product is CASSTHRMTRKQETQYF.

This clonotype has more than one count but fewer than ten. The CDR3 nucleotides are TGTGCCAGCGGGCCGGGACTAGCCGTCGGCACAGATACGCAGTATTTT. Its translation: CASGPGLAVGTDTQYF. The chain combines TRBV28 with TRBJ2-3; 9 bases fit TRBD2. The CDR3 contains 16 residues. The germline gives CDR1 MDHEN, CDR2 SYDVKM. The V segment lost 8 bases and the J segment 1 base; nucleotides outside the gene matches: 10.

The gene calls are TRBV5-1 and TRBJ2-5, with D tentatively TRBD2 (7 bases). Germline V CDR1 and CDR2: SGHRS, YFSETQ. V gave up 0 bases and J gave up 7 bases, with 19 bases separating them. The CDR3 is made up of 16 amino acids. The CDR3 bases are TGCGCCAGCAGCTTGGTTTCGCGGGGGCTAGGCGGGACCCAGTACTTC. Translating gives CASSLVSRGLGGTQYF.

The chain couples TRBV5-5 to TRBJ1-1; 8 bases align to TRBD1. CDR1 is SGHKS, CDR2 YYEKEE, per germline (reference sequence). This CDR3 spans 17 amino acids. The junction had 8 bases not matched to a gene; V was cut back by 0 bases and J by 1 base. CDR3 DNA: TGTGCCAGCAGCTTGGTGGGCAGGGGGCTTGGGAACACTGAAGCTTTCTTT. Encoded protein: CASSLVGRGLGNTEAFF.

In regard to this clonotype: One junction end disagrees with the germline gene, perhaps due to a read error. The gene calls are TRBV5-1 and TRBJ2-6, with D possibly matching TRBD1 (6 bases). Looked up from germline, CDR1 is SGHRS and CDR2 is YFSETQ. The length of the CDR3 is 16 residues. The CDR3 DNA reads TGCGCCGGCAGCCTAGGACAGAACTCTGGGGCCAACGTCCTGACTTTC. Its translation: CAGSLGQNSGANVLTF.

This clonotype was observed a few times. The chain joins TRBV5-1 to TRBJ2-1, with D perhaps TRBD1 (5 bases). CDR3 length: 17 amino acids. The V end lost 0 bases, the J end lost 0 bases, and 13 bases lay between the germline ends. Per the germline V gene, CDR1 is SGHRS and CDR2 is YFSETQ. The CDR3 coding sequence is TGCGCCAGCAGCTTGGGGTGGAGACAGAGCTCCTACAATGAGCAGTTCTTC. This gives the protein CASSLGWRQSSYNEQFF.

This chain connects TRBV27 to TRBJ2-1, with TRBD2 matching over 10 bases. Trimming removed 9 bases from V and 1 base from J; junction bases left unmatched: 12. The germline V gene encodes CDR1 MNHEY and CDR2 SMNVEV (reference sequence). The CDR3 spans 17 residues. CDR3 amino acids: CASRGPSGRDSYNEQFF. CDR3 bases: TGTGCCAGTAGGGGACCCAGCGGGAGGGATTCCTACAATGAGCAGTTCTTC.

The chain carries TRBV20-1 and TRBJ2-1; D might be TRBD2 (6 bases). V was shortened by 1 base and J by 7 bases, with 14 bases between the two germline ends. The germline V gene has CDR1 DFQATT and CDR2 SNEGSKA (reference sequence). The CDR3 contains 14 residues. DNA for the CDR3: TGCAGTGCTAGAGCTGGTCGGGGGTGGAATGAGCAGTTCTTC. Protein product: CSARAGRGWNEQFF.

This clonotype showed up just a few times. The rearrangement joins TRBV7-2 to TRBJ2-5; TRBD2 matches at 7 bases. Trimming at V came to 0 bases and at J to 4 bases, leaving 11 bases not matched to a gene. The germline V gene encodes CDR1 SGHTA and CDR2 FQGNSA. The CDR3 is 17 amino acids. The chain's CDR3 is CASSLASGLWGGETQYF. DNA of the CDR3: TGTGCCAGCAGCTTAGCTAGCGGGTTATGGGGGGGAGAGACCCAGTACTTC. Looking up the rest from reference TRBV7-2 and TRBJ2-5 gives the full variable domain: GAGVSQSPSNKVTEKGKDVELRCDPISGHTALYWYRQSLGQGLEFLIYFQGNSAPDKSGLPSDRFSAERTGGSVSTLTIQRTQQEDSAVYLCASSLASGLWGGETQYFGPGTRLLVL.

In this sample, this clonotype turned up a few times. The CDR3 DNA reads as TGTGCCAGCAGCGTAGGACCGGGAGGGGCCTACGAGCAGTACTTC. It is translated as CASSVGPGGAYEQYF. The V and J genes are TRBV9 and TRBJ2-7; TRBD2 agrees at 8 bases. J was trimmed by 2 bases and V by 0 bases; bases with no gene match: 4. In germline, CDR1 is SGDLS, CDR2 YYNGEE. There are 15 residues in the CDR3.

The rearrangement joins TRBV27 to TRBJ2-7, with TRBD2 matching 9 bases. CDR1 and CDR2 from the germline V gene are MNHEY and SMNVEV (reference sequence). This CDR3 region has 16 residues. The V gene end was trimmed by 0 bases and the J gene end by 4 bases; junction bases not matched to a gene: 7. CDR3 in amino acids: CASSLSAGGGGYEQYF. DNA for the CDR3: TGTGCCAGCAGTTTATCGGCCGGCGGGGGGGGATACGAGCAGTACTTC.

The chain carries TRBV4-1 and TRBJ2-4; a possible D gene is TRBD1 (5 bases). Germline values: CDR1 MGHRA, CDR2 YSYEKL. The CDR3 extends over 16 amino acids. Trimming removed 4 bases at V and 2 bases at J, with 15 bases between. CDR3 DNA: TGCGCCAGCAGCCCAGGGCTCCTCTCCTCCAAAAACATTCAGTACTTC. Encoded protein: CASSPGLLSSKNIQYF.

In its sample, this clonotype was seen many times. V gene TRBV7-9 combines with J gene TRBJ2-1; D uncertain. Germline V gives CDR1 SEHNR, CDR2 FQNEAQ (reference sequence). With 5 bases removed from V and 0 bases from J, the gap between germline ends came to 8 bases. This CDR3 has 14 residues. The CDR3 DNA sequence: TGTGCCAGCAGCCCACAGAGCTCCTACAATGAGCAGTTCTTC. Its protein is CASSPQSSYNEQFF. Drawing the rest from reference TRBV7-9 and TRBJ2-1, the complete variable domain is DTGVSQNPRHKITKRGQNVTFRCDPISEHNRLYWYRQTLGQGPEFLTYFQNEAQLEKSRLLSDRFSAERPKGSFSTLEIQRTEQGDSAMYLCASSPQSSYNEQFFGPGTRLTVL.

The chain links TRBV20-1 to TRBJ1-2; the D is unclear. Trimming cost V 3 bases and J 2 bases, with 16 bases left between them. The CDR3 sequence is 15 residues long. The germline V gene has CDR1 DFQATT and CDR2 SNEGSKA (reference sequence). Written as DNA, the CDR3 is TGCAGTGCTAGCCTTGTACGGACGGTGAACTATGGCTACACCTTC. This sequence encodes CSASLVRTVNYGYTF.

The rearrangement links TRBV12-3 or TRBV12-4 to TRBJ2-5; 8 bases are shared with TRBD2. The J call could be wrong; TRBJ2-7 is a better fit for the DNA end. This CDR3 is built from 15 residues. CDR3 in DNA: TGTGCCAGCAGTTCCCTCGGGACTAGATTCCACGAGCAGTACTTC. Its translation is CASSSLGTRFHEQYF.

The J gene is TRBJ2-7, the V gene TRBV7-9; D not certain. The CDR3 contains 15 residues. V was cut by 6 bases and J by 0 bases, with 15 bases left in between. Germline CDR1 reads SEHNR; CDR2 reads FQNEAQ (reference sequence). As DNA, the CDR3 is TGTGCCAGCAGTTCGGGTGAAGTCAGCTCCTACGAGCAGTACTTC. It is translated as CASSSGEVSSYEQYF. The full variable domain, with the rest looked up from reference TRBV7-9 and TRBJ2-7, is DTGVSQNPRHKITKRGQNVTFRCDPISEHNRLYWYRQTLGQGPEFLTYFQNEAQLEKSRLLSDRFSAERPKGSFSTLEIQRTEQGDSAMYLCASSSGEVSSYEQYFGPGTRLTVT.

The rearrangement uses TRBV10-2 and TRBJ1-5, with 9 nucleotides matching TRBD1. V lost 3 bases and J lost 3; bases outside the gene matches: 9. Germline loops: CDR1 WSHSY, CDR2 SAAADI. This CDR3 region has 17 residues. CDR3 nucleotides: TGCGCCAGCAGTGACCCAGGACAGGGGCTTTACAATCAGCCCCAGCATTTT. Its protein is CASSDPGQGLYNQPQHF.

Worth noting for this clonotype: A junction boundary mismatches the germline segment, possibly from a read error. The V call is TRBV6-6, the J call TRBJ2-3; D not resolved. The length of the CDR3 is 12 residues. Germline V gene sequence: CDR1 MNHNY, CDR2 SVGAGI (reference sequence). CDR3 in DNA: TGTGCTAGCAGTTATCTTCTGGGTACGCAGTATTTT. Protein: CASSYLLGTQYF.

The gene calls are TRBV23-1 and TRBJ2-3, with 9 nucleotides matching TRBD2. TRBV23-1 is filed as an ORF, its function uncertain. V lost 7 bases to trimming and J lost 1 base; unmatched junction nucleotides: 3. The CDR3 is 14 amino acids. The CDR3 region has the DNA TGCGCCAGCAAGGCGGGGGGGCGCACAGATACGCAGTATTTT. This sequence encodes CASKAGGRTDTQYF.